This T cell receptor (beta chain) was identified in a study of T cell repertoires in cytomegalovirus infection. Study-level background: CMV epitopes that were recently identified and HLA-C-restricted were used alongside well-studied HLA-B-restricted ones. Both CMV infection and a matching HLA type were indicated by public TCR beta signatures.

TCRdb reprocessed the reads via MiXCR and lists one record per CDR3 protein. Of around 100,000 distinct CDR3 sequences listed, about 40% are singletons. Points on this clonotype: Its antigen is not identified.

Whole-study results and caveats: Within the response measured ex vivo, HLA-C-restricted CMV-specific TCR beta clonotypes were dominant. Identification of carriers of CMV plus the relevant HLA was performed using cumulative public TCR beta family frequency.

Trimming removed 5 bases from V and 0 bases from J, with 20 bases in between. Germline CDR1 and CDR2: SGHTA and FQGNSA. This CDR3 region has 18 residues. This specimen consisted of CD8+ T cells from cultured PBMCs, obtained from culture after CMV antigen stimulation. The receptor comes from a human donor in good health (CMV status not recorded). Some clones in this sample may be carry-over from other donors' samples. The V and J genes are TRBV7-2 and TRBJ1-3; maybe TRBD1 (6 bases). Written as DNA, the CDR3 is TGTGCCAGCAGCGACACGGCGTCAGGGGAACCCTCTGGAAACACCATATATTTT. This codes for CASSDTASGEPSGNTIYF.